Listed below are T cell receptor beta chains from one sample, sequenced in a study of T-cell memory formation after mild COVID-19. MiXCR was run by TCRdb on the 5' RACE reads, yielding one entry per CDR3 protein. The data hold under 300,000 distinct CDR3 sequences, with 15% to 20% observed a single time. Material for sequencing was PBMCs or a T cell subset sorted from them (not recorded which). These receptors originate from a man younger than 35 who had mild COVID-19 (a few samples of this study predate the infection). Cell type and time point are not known. The CDR3 runs from the conserved cysteine through the conserved F or W. Fields, in order: J gene, D gene, clone size, V gene, CDR3 protein, CDR3 DNA. The D gene is left open where the match is weak. The size entry is marked missing in some rows and otherwise reads once, few, many or a size class.

>TRBJ1-3|TRBD1|-|TRBV9
CASSARTGAGNTIYF
TGTGCCAGCAGCGCCAGGACAGGGGCTGGAAACACCATATATTTT
>TRBJ2-3|TRBD2|many|TRBV4-1
CASSQEAGAFTDTQYF
TGCGCCAGCAGCCAAGAAGCGGGGGCTTTCACAGATACGCAGTATTTT
>TRBJ1-1|-|-|TRBV7-2
CASSPYTADTEAFF
TGTGCCAGCAGCCCTTACACGGCGGATACTGAAGCTTTCTTT
>TRBJ2-4|-|-|TRBV7-9
CASSLGRDVQYF
TGTGCCAGCAGCTTAGGACGGGACGTTCAGTACTTC
>TRBJ1-2|-|-|TRBV6-5
CASSYGETYGYTF
TGTGCCAGCAGTTACGGTGAAACGTACGGCTACACCTTC
>TRBJ1-1|-|many|TRBV4-1
CASSQDLGTGNTEAFF
TGCGCCAGCAGCCAAGATCTCGGGACGGGGAACACTGAAGCTTTCTTT
>TRBJ2-7|-|-|TRBV4-3
CASSQDQSRSYEQYF
TGCGCCAGCAGCCAAGATCAAAGCCGCTCCTACGAGCAGTACTTC
>TRBJ1-5|TRBD1|-|TRBV4-3
CASSQDGTGGRSQPQHF
TGCGCCAGCAGCCAAGATGGTACAGGGGGCAGAAGTCAGCCCCAGCATTTT
>TRBJ2-3|-|many|TRBV4-2
CASSPERLDTQYF
TGTGCCAGCAGCCCCGAGCGCCTAGATACGCAGTATTTT
>TRBJ2-7|-|-|TRBV4-1
CASSLGEGGYEQYF
TGCGCCAGCAGCCTGGGGGAAGGAGGGTACGAGCAGTACTTC
>TRBJ1-5|-|many|TRBV6-2/TRBV6-3
CASSYGDPHQPQHF
TGTGCCAGCAGTTACGGAGACCCCCATCAGCCCCAGCATTTT
>TRBJ1-6|-|many|TRBV5-4
CASSFSDSPLHF
TGTGCCAGCAGCTTTTCGGATTCACCCCTCCACTTT
>TRBJ2-1|-|-|TRBV5-1
CASRNPGTPRPNEQFF
TGCGCCAGCAGGAATCCCGGGACTCCCCGCCCCAATGAGCAGTTCTTC
>TRBJ1-1|-|-|TRBV10-3
CAMSPGSNTEAFF
TGTGCCATGAGCCCGGGTAGTAACACTGAAGCTTTCTTT
>TRBJ1-4|-|-|TRBV5-1
CASSFGTTNEKLFF
TGCGCCAGCAGCTTTGGTACAACTAATGAAAAACTGTTTTTT
>TRBJ2-3|-|-|TRBV6-2/TRBV6-3
CASSYSNPVTDTQYF
TGTGCCAGCAGTTACTCGAATCCCGTCACAGATACGCAGTATTTT
>TRBJ1-6|-|-|TRBV5-1
CASSPWGGNSPLHF
TGCGCCAGCAGCCCCTGGGGGGGCAATTCACCCCTCCACTTT
>TRBJ2-1|TRBD2|few|TRBV7-9
CASSVTRGASYNEQFF
TGTGCCAGCAGCGTAACGCGGGGGGCCTCCTACAATGAGCAGTTCTTC
>TRBJ1-5|-|few|TRBV5-1
CASSLVPGGGQPQHF
TGCGCCAGCAGCTTGGTTCCTGGGGGCGGACAGCCCCAGCATTTT
>TRBJ2-3|TRBD2|-|TRBV12-3/TRBV12-4
CASFTSGGASDTQYF
TGTGCCAGCTTCACAAGCGGGGGGGCTTCAGATACGCAGTATTTT
>TRBJ2-1|TRBD1|-|TRBV4-2
CASSHGTGFSYNEQFF
TGTGCCAGCAGCCACGGGACAGGCTTCTCCTACAATGAGCAGTTCTTC
>TRBJ2-7|TRBD1|-|TRBV29-1
CSVGTGSYEQYF
TGCAGCGTGGGGACAGGCTCCTACGAGCAGTACTTC
>TRBJ1-2|TRBD1|many|TRBV6-5
CASSRDRGYGYTF
TGTGCCAGCAGCCGGGACAGGGGCTATGGCTACACCTTC
>TRBJ1-1|TRBD1|-|TRBV29-1
CSVGGARGRENTEAFF
TGCAGCGTTGGGGGCGCCAGGGGGAGAGAGAACACTGAAGCTTTCTTT
>TRBJ2-7|-|few|TRBV5-1
CASSLALGAGPSYEQYF
TGCGCCAGCAGCTTGGCCCTGGGGGCAGGGCCGTCCTACGAGCAGTACTTC
>TRBJ2-1|-|many|TRBV12-3/TRBV12-4
CASRRGSRTESWNEQFF
TGTGCCAGCCGCCGAGGATCTCGGACGGAATCGTGGAATGAGCAGTTCTTC
>TRBJ2-5|-|-|TRBV7-2
CASSGQGPQETQYF
TGTGCCAGCAGTGGTCAGGGGCCCCAAGAGACCCAGTACTTC
>TRBJ2-1|-|-|TRBV4-3
CASSQESVAYNEQFF
TGCGCCAGCAGCCAAGAGTCAGTAGCCTACAATGAGCAGTTCTTC
>TRBJ2-5|-|few|TRBV12-3/TRBV12-4
CASSYGWQETQYF
TGTGCCAGCAGTTACGGCTGGCAAGAGACCCAGTACTTC
>TRBJ2-3|-|few|TRBV7-8
CASSFSRNTQYF
TGTGCCAGCAGCTTCAGCCGAAATACGCAGTATTTT
>TRBJ1-1|-|-|TRBV6-5
CASSYFDGTEAFF
TGTGCCAGCAGTTACTTCGACGGGACAGAAGCTTTCTTT
>TRBJ1-6|TRBD1|few|TRBV7-9
CASSLDRGPGDSPLHF
TGTGCCAGCAGCCTTGACAGGGGCCCAGGAGATTCACCCCTCCACTTT
>TRBJ1-5|-|few|TRBV4-1
CASSGKWGGNQPQHF
TGCGCCAGCAGCGGAAAATGGGGCGGCAATCAGCCCCAGCATTTT
>TRBJ2-3|TRBD2|-|TRBV4-3
CASSRSGALRRQHTQYF
TGCGCCAGCAGCCGTAGCGGGGCTCTTCGGCGCCAGCATACGCAGTATTTT
>TRBJ2-7|TRBD2|few|TRBV6-6
CASSYSSGGEQYF
TGTGCCAGCAGTTACTCCTCGGGAGGCGAGCAGTACTTC